This entry describes one T cell receptor (beta chain). Its target is not known. The sample belongs to a study of CD8+CD57+ T cells in acquired aplastic anemia. About the study: Isolated CD4+ and CD8+ cells, once sorted, yielded DNA averaging around 3 ug.

The CDR3 extends over 15 amino acids. Germline CDR1 reads MGHDK; CDR2 reads SYGVNS. Study-wide results and limits: Researchers reported that CD8+ Simpson's diversity was not significantly different in patients versus controls. Comparison of patients with controls identified approximately 28 shared CD8+ CDR3 sequences.

CD8+CD57+ cell expansion had been shown by flow cytometry in patients chosen for sequencing. Severe acquired aplastic anemia affected all patients. The template used for profiling TCR beta VDJ and CDR3 was genomic DNA. A single record per CDR3 protein comes from TCRdb applying MiXCR to the reads. Among hundreds of thousands of distinct CDR3 sequences, 82% were seen once, and the ten largest hold approximately 40%. The receptor's source is a human donor with aplastic anemia. This chain connects TRBV25-1 to TRBJ2-5; maybe TRBD2 (6 bases). The end of the DNA is better explained by TRBJ2-7, so the J call may be wrong. Source material: sorted CD4+, CD8+, or CD8+CD57+ T cells (not recorded which) from PBMCs. The CDR3 is CASSTEREASYEQYF. CDR3 DNA: TGTGCCAGTAGTACGGAGAGGGAGGCTTCCTACGAGCAGTACTTC.